This TCR beta chain was sequenced in a study of T cells in Graves' hyperthyroidism and ophthalmopathy (dated by TCRdb to about 2019). About the study as a whole: Peripheral blood was collected at initial diagnosis, before any treatment. For training and testing, the 100 or so patients in the discovery cohort were randomly divided in a 7:3 ratio. TCR Vbeta CDR3 sequencing of around 130 peripheral blood samples (over 40 ophthalmopathy, roughly 74 hyperthyroidism and around 17 progressor patients) is reported in the paper. Following sampling, methimazole starting at 30 mg daily was given to hyperthyroidism patients, and high-dose intravenous methylprednisolone was given to ophthalmopathy patients. To identify distinguishing TCR V-J signatures, a discovery cohort of around 100 patients was used, comprising approximately 40 with Graves' ophthalmopathy and some 60 with stable Graves' hyperthyroidism. In addition, the study compared T-cell repertoires in thyroid tissue and in blood from a handful of Graves' hyperthyroidism patients. Whether ophthalmopathy could be predicted prospectively was tested in an independent validation cohort made up of 18 hyperthyroidism patients plus 17 patients who later progressed to ophthalmopathy. Here is what the overall study found, with its caveats: In validation, progression to ophthalmopathy was predicted by the model with around 71% sensitivity and 72.22% specificity, a median of approximately 6.5 months before onset. Most expanded thyroid clonotypes (frequency above 0.001) were also detected in blood, a finding suggesting that blood repertoires may reflect thyroid immune responses. In cross-validation, a model built on a 13 V-J signature told ophthalmopathy apart from stable hyperthyroidism with under 90% sensitivity and 81% to 82% specificity, and in testing the same model reached 80%/75%. Sample size was not statistically predetermined, and investigators were not blinded to group allocation.

Stable Graves' hyperthyroidism was defined as the absence of progression to ophthalmopathy over 18 months of follow-up. Hyperthyroidism patients were aged 18 to 65 years and newly diagnosed, with disease duration of less than 2 months. Patients with uncontrolled infections, other autoimmune diseases, pregnancy or lactation were excluded. Clinical symptoms, serum thyroxine and TRAb, thyroid ultrasound, and orbital computed tomography formed the basis for the diagnoses. PBMCs were separated from 10 ml of fresh peripheral blood using Ficoll-Paque density gradient centrifugation. Trizol reagent was used to extract total RNA, and RNA quality was then checked on an Agilent 2100 Bioanalyzer. The TCR beta CDR3 regions were amplified from RNA transcripts. The first round of RT-PCR for the TCR CDR3 was performed with the HTBI primer set and the Qiagen OneStep RT-PCR kit. Libraries were constructed in a second round of multiplex PCR, after which size selection and purification were performed. Libraries were sequenced paired-end with 100 bp reads on an Illumina HiSeq2000. For the original study's pipeline: SOAPnuke was used to process the raw data, removing reads that contained adapters or uncalled bases, had a mean Phred below 15, or lacked an exact match to the constant primer or identifier. High-quality paired reads were merged using COPE v1.2.5, and each unique nucleotide sequence was defined as a clonotype. MiTCR v1.1 was used to align the clonotypes against IMGT TRBV, TRBD and TRBJ reference segments. Analysis was restricted to V-J combinations with a frequency above 0.0001, which covered 99.2% of repertoires. The TCS score was defined as the ratio of F50 (clonal expansion) to E x V (chaos), calculated using BLOSUM62-based TCRdist between CDR3 peptides within each V-J. Welch's t-statistics and random forest reduced around 520 V-J features to 13, which were used in a naive Bayes classifier (R e1071). The raw public reads went through TCRdb reprocessing: fastp at Q25, MiXCR clone calling, in-frame beta chains kept. Rows are combined by CDR3 protein, so each entry shows the most common genes and DNA. These V and J calls originate from TCRdb's pipeline instead of the authors' own analysis. The sample data list some 440,000 distinct CDR3 sequences, and more than 15% of these were observed just once. Around 7.7% of the sample goes to the ten largest clones.

From its cysteine to its phenylalanine, the CDR3 spans 14 amino acids. Only the CDR3 portion is preserved as DNA: 42 bases, with reading frame beginning at the first base. CDR1 SGHVS and CDR2 FNYEAQ were looked up in the germline V gene. V sheds 4 bases and J sheds 0 bases, leaving 8 bases between their ends. This clonotype has a count of ten or more. Its antigen is unknown. Per-base quality was not reported, and no clone a single base away is much larger than it. The V and J genes are TRBV7-6 and TRBJ2-3, with no reliable assignment of the D segment. This receptor was identified in a young woman with Graves' hyperthyroidism. The sequencing sample was made of blood. The DNA sequence is TGTGCCAGCAGCTGGACGTCTAGCACAGATACGCAGTATTTT. Its protein is CASSWTSSTDTQYF.